The rows below give T cell receptor beta chains drawn from one sample of a study of blood T cell repertoires in COVID-19. The protocol was immunoSEQ multiplex PCR, while the TCRdb copy is restricted to in-frame clones and leaves out a portion. Found here are 85,000 to 130,000 clones, around 80% of them singletons; the top ten hold around 14%. The sample consisted of peripheral blood. The receptors stem from a woman aged 60 to 75 with acute or convalescent COVID-19. The CDR3 runs from the conserved cysteine through the conserved F or W. A D gene is named only where the DNA matches it firmly. Some rows mark clone size as missing; the rest say once, few, many or name a class of expanded clone.

J: TRBJ2-7
D: NA
V: TRBV28
size: NA
DNA: TGTGCCAGCAGTTTAGCCGGTCGCGAGCAGTACTTC
CDR3: CASSLAGREQYF

J: TRBJ2-7
D: TRBD1
V: TRBV5-1
size: NA
DNA: TGCGCCAGCGCTCGGGACAGGGGGTCGGGCGAGCAGTACTTC
CDR3: CASARDRGSGEQYF

J: TRBJ2-1
D: TRBD2
V: TRBV5-4
size: NA
DNA: TGTGCCAGCAGCAGGGGACTAGCGGGGGGCTGGGATGAGCAGTTCTTC
CDR3: CASSRGLAGGWDEQFF

J: TRBJ1-5
D: TRBD1
V: TRBV13
size: NA
DNA: TGTGCCAGCAGCTTTTCAGGGGGGTTGGGGCCCCAGCATTTT
CDR3: CASSFSGGLGPQHF

J: TRBJ1-2
D: NA
V: TRBV6-5
size: NA
DNA: TGTGCCAGCAACGAGGCAGTGAGCTATGGCTACACCTTC
CDR3: CASNEAVSYGYTF

J: TRBJ1-4
D: TRBD1
V: TRBV5-1
size: NA
DNA: TGCGCCAGCAGCTTGGGGACAGGGGGCCTTACTAATGAAAAACTGTTTTTT
CDR3: CASSLGTGGLTNEKLFF

J: TRBJ2-7
D: NA
V: TRBV7-8
size: NA
DNA: TGTGCCAGCAGCTTAAGGGGACTTGGTACCTACGAGCAGTACTTC
CDR3: CASSLRGLGTYEQYF

J: TRBJ1-1
D: NA
V: TRBV10-3
size: NA
DNA: TGTGCCAGCGGAGAAGTCACTGAAGCTTTCTTT
CDR3: CASGEVTEAFF

J: TRBJ1-5
D: NA
V: TRBV6-1
size: NA
DNA: TGTGCCAGCAGTGAAGTTTCAGGGCCCGGGCCCCAGCATTTT
CDR3: CASSEVSGPGPQHF

J: TRBJ1-2
D: NA
V: TRBV29-1
size: NA
DNA: TGCAGCGTTGCCGGGGTCTATGGCTACACCTTC
CDR3: CSVAGVYGYTF

J: TRBJ2-5
D: NA
V: TRBV18
size: NA
DNA: TGTGCCAGCTCACCCCTCCAGGGGACCCAAGAGACCCAGTACTTC
CDR3: CASSPLQGTQETQYF

J: TRBJ1-1
D: NA
V: TRBV18
size: once
DNA: TGTGCCAGCTCTCAGAGGGTAACGGACACTGAAGCTTTCTTT
CDR3: CASSQRVTDTEAFF

J: TRBJ2-1
D: NA
V: TRBV10-3
size: few
DNA: TGTGCCATCAGAGCAAGTTTGGCGGGATCGGGCAATGAGCAGTTCTTC
CDR3: CAIRASLAGSGNEQFF

J: TRBJ2-5
D: NA
V: TRBV20-1
size: NA
DNA: TGCAGTGCCTATAGGGGGGAGACCCAGTACTTC
CDR3: CSAYRGETQYF

J: TRBJ2-5
D: NA
V: TRBV7-9
size: NA
DNA: TGTGCCAGCAACCCGGGGGAGCTTCGGGAAGAGACCCAGTACTTC
CDR3: CASNPGELREETQYF

J: TRBJ2-3
D: TRBD2
V: TRBV6-4
size: NA
DNA: TGTGCCAGCAGCCCAACCGGAGCGGGGGGCACAGATACGCAGTATTTT
CDR3: CASSPTGAGGTDTQYF

J: TRBJ2-7
D: TRBD2
V: TRBV7-9
size: NA
DNA: TGTGCCAGCAGCTTTGGTAGCGGGGGGACCTACGAGCAGTACTTC
CDR3: CASSFGSGGTYEQYF

J: TRBJ1-2
D: NA
V: TRBV9
size: NA
DNA: TGTGCCAGCAGCGTAGAAGACTTGGCCACTCTAACTTCTGGCTACACCTTC
CDR3: CASSVEDLATLTSGYTF

J: TRBJ1-4
D: TRBD1
V: TRBV7-9
size: NA
DNA: TGTGCCAGCAACCTACTGGGACAGCGGAATGAAAAACTGTTTTTT
CDR3: CASNLLGQRNEKLFF

J: TRBJ1-1
D: NA
V: TRBV3-1/TRBV3-2
size: NA
DNA: TGTGCCAGCAGCCAGCTGGGGGCGCGGACGCGGGACACTGAAGCTTTCTTT
CDR3: CASSQLGARTRDTEAFF

J: TRBJ2-2
D: NA
V: TRBV6-5
size: once
DNA: TGTGCCAGCTCACAGACGAACACCGGGGAGCTGTTTTTT
CDR3: CASSQTNTGELFF

J: TRBJ2-3
D: TRBD2
V: TRBV7-2
size: NA
DNA: TGTGCCAGCAGCTTAGCCCCGGGACTAGCGGGACCCACAGATACGCAGTATTTT
CDR3: CASSLAPGLAGPTDTQYF

J: TRBJ2-1
D: NA
V: TRBV20-1
size: NA
DNA: TGCAGTGCTAGTCGGCAGGGGTTCAATGAGCAGTTCTTC
CDR3: CSASRQGFNEQFF

J: TRBJ2-1
D: TRBD2
V: TRBV6-6
size: once
DNA: TGTGCCAGCAGGGGACTAGCGGGGACCTCCTACAATGAGCAGTTCTTC
CDR3: CASRGLAGTSYNEQFF

J: TRBJ1-1
D: NA
V: TRBV14
size: NA
DNA: TGTGCCAGCAGCCCGAGGTTGAACACTGAAGCTTTCTTT
CDR3: CASSPRLNTEAFF

J: TRBJ2-5
D: TRBD1
V: TRBV28
size: once
DNA: TGTGCCAGCCGGAGACAGGGCCGAGAGACCCAGTACTTC
CDR3: CASRRQGRETQYF

J: TRBJ1-6
D: NA
V: TRBV2
size: NA
DNA: TGTGCCAGCAGTGAGGGAAGGGGCCCGCCCCTCCACTTT
CDR3: CASSEGRGPPLHF

J: TRBJ2-5
D: NA
V: TRBV30
size: NA
DNA: TGTGCCTGGAGTGTACAGGGTGGGCAAGAGACCCAGTACTTC
CDR3: CAWSVQGGQETQYF

J: TRBJ1-5
D: NA
V: TRBV7-2
size: NA
DNA: TGTGCCAGCAGCTTAGAACACAATCAGCCCCAGCATTTT
CDR3: CASSLEHNQPQHF

J: TRBJ1-5
D: TRBD1
V: TRBV5-1
size: NA
DNA: TGCGCCTTCTATGGCCCAGGGGGTACAAGCAATCAGCCCCAGCATTTT
CDR3: CAFYGPGGTSNQPQHF

J: TRBJ2-3
D: NA
V: TRBV6-1
size: NA
DNA: TGTGCCAGCAGTGAAGCGCTTCCAGGGGGGCGGACAGATACGCAGTATTTT
CDR3: CASSEALPGGRTDTQYF

J: TRBJ1-2
D: NA
V: TRBV7-9
size: once
DNA: TGTGCCAGCAGCTTAAGTCGAGGTCGACAGGCCCCTGACTCGAATGGCTACACCTTC
CDR3: CASSLSRGRQAPDSNGYTF

J: TRBJ2-7
D: TRBD1
V: TRBV5-4
size: once
DNA: TGTGCCAGCAGCTGGGGGACAGGGCCGGACGAGCAGTACTTC
CDR3: CASSWGTGPDEQYF

J: TRBJ2-7
D: NA
V: TRBV18
size: NA
DNA: TGTGCCAGCTCACCGGAGACTGCTTTCGAGGACGAGCAGTACTTC
CDR3: CASSPETAFEDEQYF

J: TRBJ2-1
D: TRBD2
V: TRBV28
size: NA
DNA: TGTGCCAGCAGTTTAGGCGGGAGCCCCTCCTACAATGAGCAGTTCTTC
CDR3: CASSLGGSPSYNEQFF

J: TRBJ2-3
D: TRBD1
V: TRBV2
size: NA
DNA: TGTGCCAGCTCCGACTCCGGGACAGATTACACAGATACGCAGTATTTT
CDR3: CASSDSGTDYTDTQYF